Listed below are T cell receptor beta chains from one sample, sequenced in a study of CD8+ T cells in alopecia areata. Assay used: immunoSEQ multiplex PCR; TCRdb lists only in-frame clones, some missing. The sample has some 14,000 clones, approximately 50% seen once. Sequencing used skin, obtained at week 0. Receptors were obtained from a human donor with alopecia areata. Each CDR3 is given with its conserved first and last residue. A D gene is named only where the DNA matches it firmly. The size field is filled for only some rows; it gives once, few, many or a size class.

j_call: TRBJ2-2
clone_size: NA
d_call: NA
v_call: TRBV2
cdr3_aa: CASSENEKELFF
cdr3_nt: TGTGCCAGCAGTGAGAACGAGAAGGAGCTGTTTTTT

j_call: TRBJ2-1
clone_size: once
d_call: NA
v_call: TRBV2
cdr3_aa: CASSATGNNEQFF
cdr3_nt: TGTGCCAGCAGCGCTACAGGGAACAATGAGCAGTTCTTC

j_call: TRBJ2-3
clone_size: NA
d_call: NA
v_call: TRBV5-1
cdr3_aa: CASTTGGSLDTQYF
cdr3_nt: TGCGCCAGCACTACTGGGGGCTCCTTAGATACGCAGTATTTT

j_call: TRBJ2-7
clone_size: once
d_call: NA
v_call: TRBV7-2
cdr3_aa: CASSSNTVSYEQYF
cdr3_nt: TGTGCCAGCAGTTCTAATACAGTATCCTACGAGCAGTACTTC

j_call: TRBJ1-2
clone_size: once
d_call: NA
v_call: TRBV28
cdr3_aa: CASSLNKGFYTF
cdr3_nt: TGTGCCAGCAGTTTGAATAAAGGCTTCTACACCTTC

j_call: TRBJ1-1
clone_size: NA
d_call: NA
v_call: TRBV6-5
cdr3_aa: CASSYNRLNTEAFF
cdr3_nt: TGTGCCAGCAGTTACAACAGATTGAACACTGAAGCTTTCTTT

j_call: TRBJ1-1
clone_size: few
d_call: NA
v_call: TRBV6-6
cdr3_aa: CASTYGGGTEAFF
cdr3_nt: TGTGCCAGCACCTACGGGGGAGGTACTGAAGCTTTCTTT

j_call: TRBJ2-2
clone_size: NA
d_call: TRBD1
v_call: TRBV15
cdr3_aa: CATSRVSGTGLRGELFF
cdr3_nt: TGTGCCACCAGCAGGGTCTCCGGGACAGGGTTGCGGGGGGAGCTGTTTTTT

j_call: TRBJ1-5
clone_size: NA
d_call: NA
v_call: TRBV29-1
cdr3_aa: CSAARGVNQPQHF
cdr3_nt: TGCAGCGCCGCTCGGGGGGTCAATCAGCCCCAGCATTTT

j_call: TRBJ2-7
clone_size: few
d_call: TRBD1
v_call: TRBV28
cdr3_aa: CASGKQGRHEQYF
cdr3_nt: TGTGCCAGCGGAAAACAGGGGAGACACGAGCAGTACTTC

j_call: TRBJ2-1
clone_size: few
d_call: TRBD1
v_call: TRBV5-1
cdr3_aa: CASSWTGAAEQFF
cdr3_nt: TGCGCCAGCAGTTGGACAGGGGCTGCTGAGCAGTTCTTC

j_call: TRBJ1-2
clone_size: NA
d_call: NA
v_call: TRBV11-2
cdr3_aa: CASSLVPGEGGDGYTF
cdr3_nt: TGTGCCAGCAGCTTAGTCCCAGGGGAAGGCGGAGATGGCTACACCTTC

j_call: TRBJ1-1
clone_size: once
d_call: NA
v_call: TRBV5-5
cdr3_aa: CASSFREDTEAFF
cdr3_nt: TGTGCCAGCAGTTTTAGGGAGGACACTGAAGCTTTCTTT

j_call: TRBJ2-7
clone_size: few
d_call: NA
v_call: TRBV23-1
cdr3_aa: CASSLPNYEQYF
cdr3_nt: TGCGCCAGCAGTTTACCGAACTACGAGCAGTACTTC

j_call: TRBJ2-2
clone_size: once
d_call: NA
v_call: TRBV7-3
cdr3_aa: CASSSRPDRTGELFF
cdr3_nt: TGTGCCAGCAGCTCCCGGCCCGATCGCACCGGGGAGCTGTTTTTT

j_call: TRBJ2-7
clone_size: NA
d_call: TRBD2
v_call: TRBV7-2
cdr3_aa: CASSRRLAGDYEQYF
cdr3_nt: TGTGCCAGCAGCCGACGACTAGCGGGGGACTACGAGCAGTACTTC

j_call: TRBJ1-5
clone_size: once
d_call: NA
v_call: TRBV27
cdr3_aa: CASANHHSQQPQHF
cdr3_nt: TGTGCCAGCGCAAACCACCATTCTCAACAGCCCCAGCATTTT

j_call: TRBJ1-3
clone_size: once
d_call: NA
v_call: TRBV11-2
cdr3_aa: CASSLEGSWKDTIYF
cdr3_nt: TGTGCCAGCAGCTTAGAGGGGAGCTGGAAGGACACCATATATTTT

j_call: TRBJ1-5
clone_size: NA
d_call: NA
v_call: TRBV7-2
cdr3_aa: CASSLVVGGLNQPQHF
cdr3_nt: TGTGCCAGCAGCTTAGTGGTGGGAGGTCTGAATCAGCCCCAGCATTTT

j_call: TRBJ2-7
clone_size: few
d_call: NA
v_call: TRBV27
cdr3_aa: CASSLGSGPSYEQYF
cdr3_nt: TGTGCCAGCAGTTTGGGGTCCGGCCCCTCCTACGAGCAGTACTTC

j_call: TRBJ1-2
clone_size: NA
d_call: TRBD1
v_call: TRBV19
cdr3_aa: CASSHGQGGIGYGYTF
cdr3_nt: TGTGCCAGTAGCCATGGACAGGGAGGAATTGGCTATGGCTACACCTTC

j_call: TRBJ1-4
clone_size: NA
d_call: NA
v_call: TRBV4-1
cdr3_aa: CASSPISANEKLFF
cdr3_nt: TGCGCCAGCAGCCCGATCTCCGCTAATGAAAAACTGTTTTTT

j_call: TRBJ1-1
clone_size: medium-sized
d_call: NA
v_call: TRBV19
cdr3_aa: CASSISGGNTEAFF
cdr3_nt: TGTGCCAGTAGTATCTCAGGAGGGAACACTGAAGCTTTCTTT

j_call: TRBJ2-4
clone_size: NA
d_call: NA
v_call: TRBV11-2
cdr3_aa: CASSPAPSVSNIQYF
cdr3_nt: TGTGCCAGCAGCCCGGCCCCCAGTGTTAGTAACATTCAGTACTTC

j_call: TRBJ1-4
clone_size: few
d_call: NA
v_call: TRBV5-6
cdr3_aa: CASSSPRQNEKLFF
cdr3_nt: TGTGCCAGCAGCTCGCCAAGACAGAATGAAAAACTGTTTTTT

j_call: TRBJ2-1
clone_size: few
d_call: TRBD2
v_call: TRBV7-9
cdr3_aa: CASSFQSGLGYNEQFF
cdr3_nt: TGTGCCAGCAGCTTTCAATCGGGACTAGGTTACAATGAGCAGTTCTTC

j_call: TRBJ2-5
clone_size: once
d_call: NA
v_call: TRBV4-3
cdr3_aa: CASSQQPGAQQETQYF
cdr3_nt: TGCGCCAGCAGCCAACAGCCGGGAGCCCAGCAAGAGACCCAGTACTTC

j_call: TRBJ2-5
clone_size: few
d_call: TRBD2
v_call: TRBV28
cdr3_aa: CASSLDLAGADQETQYF
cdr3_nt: TGTGCCAGCAGTTTAGACTTAGCGGGGGCCGATCAAGAGACCCAGTACTTC

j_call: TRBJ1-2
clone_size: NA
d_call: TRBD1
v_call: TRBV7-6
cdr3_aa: CASRTGAGYTF
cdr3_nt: TGTGCCAGCAGGACAGGGGCTGGCTACACCTTC

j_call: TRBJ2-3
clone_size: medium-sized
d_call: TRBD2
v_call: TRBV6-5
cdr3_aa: CASSYSGGIDTQYF
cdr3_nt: TGTGCCAGCAGTTATAGCGGGGGAATAGATACGCAGTATTTT

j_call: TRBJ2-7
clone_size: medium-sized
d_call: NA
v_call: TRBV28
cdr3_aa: CASSPGPAYEQYF
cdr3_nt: TGTGCCAGCAGTCCCGGTCCTGCCTACGAGCAGTACTTC

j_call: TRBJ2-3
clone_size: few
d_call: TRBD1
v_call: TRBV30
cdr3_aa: CAWSVPRGRLMGDTQYF
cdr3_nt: TGTGCCTGGAGTGTACCCAGGGGGCGACTCATGGGGGATACGCAGTATTTT

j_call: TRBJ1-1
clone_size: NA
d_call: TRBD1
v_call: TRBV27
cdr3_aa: CASSLQGQPGGTEAFF
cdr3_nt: TGTGCCAGCAGTCTACAGGGACAGCCCGGTGGGACTGAAGCTTTCTTT

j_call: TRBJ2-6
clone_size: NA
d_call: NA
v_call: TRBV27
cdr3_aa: CASKTGTGANVLTF
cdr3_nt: TGTGCCAGCAAGACCGGGACTGGGGCCAACGTCCTGACTTTC

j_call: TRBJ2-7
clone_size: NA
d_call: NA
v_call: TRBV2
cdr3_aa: CASSGPDSSYEQYF
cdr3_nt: TGTGCCAGCAGTGGCCCGGACAGTTCCTACGAGCAGTACTTC

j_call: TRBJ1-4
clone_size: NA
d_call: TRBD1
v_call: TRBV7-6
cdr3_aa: CASSSTGINEKLFF
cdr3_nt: TGTGCCAGCAGCTCGACAGGGATTAATGAAAAACTGTTTTTT

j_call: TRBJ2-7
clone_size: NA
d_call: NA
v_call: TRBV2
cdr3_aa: CASSVDRAYEQYF
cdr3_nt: TGTGCCAGCAGTGTGGACAGAGCCTACGAGCAGTACTTC